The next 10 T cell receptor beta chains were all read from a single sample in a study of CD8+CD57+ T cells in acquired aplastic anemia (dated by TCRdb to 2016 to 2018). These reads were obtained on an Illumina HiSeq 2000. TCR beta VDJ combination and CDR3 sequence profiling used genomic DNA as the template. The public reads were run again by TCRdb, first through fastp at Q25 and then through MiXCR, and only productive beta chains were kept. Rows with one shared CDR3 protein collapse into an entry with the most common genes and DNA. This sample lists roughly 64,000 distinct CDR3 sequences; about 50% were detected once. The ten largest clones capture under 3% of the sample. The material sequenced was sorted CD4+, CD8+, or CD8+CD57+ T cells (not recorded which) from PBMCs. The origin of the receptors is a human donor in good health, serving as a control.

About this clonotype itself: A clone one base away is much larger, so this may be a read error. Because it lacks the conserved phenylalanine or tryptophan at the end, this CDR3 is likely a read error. The CDR3 sequence: CAWDIPGLAGGELFL. The CDR3, as DNA: TGTGCCTGGGATATACCGGGACTAGCGGGAGGGGAGCTGTTTCTT. This chain joins TRBV30 and TRBJ2-2, with 13 bases that match TRBD2. V lost 5 bases and J lost 8; bases outside the gene matches: 8. CDR3 length: 15 amino acids. CDR1 and CDR2 from the germline V gene are GTSNPN and SVGIG (reference sequence).

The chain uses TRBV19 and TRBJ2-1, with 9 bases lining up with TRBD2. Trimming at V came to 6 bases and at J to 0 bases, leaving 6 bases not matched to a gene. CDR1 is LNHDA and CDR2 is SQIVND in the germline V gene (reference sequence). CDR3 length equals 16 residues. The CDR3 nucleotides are TGTGCCAGTAGGGCTAGCGGGGTAAGCTCCTACAATGAGCAGTTCTTC. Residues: CASRASGVSSYNEQFF. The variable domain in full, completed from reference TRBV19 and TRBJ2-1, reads DGGITQSPKYLFRKEGQNVTLSCEQNLNHDAMYWYRQDPGQGLRLIYYSQIVNDFQKGDIAEGYSVSREKKESFPLTVTSAQKNPTAFYLCASRASGVSSYNEQFFGPGTRLTVL.

This chain's CDR3 is CASSLLAGEETQYF. In DNA form, the CDR3 reads TGTGCCAGCAGTCTACTAGCGGGGGAAGAGACCCAGTACTTC. V usage is TRBV2 and J usage is TRBJ2-5; TRBD2 matches 11 bases. This CDR3 has 14 amino acids. The V gene's germline CDR1 is SNHLY and CDR2 FYNNEI. Trimming took 5 bases from V and 3 from J; bases not matched to a gene: 2.

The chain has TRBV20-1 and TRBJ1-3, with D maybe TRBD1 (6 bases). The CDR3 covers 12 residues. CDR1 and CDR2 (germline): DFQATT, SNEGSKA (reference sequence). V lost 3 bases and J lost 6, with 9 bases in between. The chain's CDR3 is CSASGGTNTIYF. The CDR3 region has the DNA TGCAGTGCTAGCGGGGGCACAAACACCATATATTTT.

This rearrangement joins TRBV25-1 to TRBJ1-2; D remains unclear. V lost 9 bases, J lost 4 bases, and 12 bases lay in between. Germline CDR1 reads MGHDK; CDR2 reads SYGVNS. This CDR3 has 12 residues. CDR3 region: CASGGEGYGYTF. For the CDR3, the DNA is TGTGCCAGTGGCGGTGAGGGCTATGGCTACACCTTC.

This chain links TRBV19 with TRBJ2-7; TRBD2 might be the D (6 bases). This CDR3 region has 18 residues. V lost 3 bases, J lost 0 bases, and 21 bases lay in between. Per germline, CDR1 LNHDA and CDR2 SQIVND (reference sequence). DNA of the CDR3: TGTGCCAGTAGTATGAAAGCTCAAAAGGGACTTAGCTCCTACGAGCAGTACTTC. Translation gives CASSMKAQKGLSSYEQYF.

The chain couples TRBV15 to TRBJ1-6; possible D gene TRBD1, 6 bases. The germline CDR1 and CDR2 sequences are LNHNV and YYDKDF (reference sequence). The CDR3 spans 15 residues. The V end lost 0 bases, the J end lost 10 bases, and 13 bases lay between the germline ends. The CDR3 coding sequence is TGTGCCACCAGCAGAGAGAGGGGGGTAAACTCACCCCTCCACTTT. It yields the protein CATSRERGVNSPLHF.

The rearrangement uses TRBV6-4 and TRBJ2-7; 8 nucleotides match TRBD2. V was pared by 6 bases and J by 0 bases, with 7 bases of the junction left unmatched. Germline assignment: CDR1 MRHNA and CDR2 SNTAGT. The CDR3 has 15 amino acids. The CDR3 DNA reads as TGTGCCAGCAGCCCCGGGGGGACTAGCTCCTACGAGCAGTACTTC. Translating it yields CASSPGGTSSYEQYF.

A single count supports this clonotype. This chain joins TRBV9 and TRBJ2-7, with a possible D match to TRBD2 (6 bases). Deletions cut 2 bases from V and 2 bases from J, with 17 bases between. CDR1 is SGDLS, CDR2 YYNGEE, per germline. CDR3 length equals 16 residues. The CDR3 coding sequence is TGTGCCAGCAGCGTTTCGTCTTCAGGGAGGACCTACGAGCAGTACTTC. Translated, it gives CASSVSSSGRTYEQYF.

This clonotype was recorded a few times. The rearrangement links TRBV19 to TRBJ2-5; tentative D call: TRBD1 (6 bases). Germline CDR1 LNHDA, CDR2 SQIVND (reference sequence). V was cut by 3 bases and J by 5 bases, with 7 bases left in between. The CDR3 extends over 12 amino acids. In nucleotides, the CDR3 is TGTGCCAGTAGTATTGGGGGCGAGACCCAGTACTTC. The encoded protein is CASSIGGETQYF.